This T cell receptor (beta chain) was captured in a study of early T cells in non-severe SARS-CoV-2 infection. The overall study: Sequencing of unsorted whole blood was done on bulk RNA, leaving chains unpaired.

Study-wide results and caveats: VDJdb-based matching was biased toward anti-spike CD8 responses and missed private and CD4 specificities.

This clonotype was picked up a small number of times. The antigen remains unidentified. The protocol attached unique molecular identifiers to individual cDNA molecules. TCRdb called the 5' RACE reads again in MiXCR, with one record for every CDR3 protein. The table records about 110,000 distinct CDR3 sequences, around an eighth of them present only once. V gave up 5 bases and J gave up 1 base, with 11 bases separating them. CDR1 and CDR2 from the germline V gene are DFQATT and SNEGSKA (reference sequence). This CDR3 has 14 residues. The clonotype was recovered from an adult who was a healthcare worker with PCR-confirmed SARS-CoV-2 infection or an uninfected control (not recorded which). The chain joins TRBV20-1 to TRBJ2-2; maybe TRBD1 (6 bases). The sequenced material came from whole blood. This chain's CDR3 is CSALRTENTGELFF. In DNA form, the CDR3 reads TGCAGTGCTCTGCGGACAGAGAACACCGGGGAGCTGTTTTTT.